Below, one T cell receptor (beta chain) is given with its context. The antigen remains undetermined. MiXCR was run by TCRdb on the 5' RACE reads, yielding one entry per CDR3 protein. The table records hundreds of thousands of distinct CDR3 sequences, approximately 24% of them present only once. This sample is drawn from a study of CD8 T cells in ankylosing spondylitis. Whole-study results and caveats: There was a TCR beta motif, made of fewer than 10 highly homologous variants, that appeared characteristic of ankylosing spondylitis blood. Matched ankylosing spondylitis synovial fluid reportedly showed significant enrichment of disease-linked clones.

Trimming removed 0 bases from V and 12 bases from J, with 9 bases in between. In germline, CDR1 is DFQATT, CDR2 SNEGSKA (reference sequence). The CDR3 has 11 residues. Sequenced sample: blood, either unsorted or a sorted T cell fraction (not recorded which). The J gene is TRBJ2-1, the V gene TRBV20-1; D uncertain. This TCR was sampled from a male donor with ankylosing spondylitis or in good health (not recorded which). The CDR3 sequence: CSAREITGQFF. The CDR3 region has the DNA TGCAGTGCTAGAGAGATAACGGGGCAGTTCTTC.